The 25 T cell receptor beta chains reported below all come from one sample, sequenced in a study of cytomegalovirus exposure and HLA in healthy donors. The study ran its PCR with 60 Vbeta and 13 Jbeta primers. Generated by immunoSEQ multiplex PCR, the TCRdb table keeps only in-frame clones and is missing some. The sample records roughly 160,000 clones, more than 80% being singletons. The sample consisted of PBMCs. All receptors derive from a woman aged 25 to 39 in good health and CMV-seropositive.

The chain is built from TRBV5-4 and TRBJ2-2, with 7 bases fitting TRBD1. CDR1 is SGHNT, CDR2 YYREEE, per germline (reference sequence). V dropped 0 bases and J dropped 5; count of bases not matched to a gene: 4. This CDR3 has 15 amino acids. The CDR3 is CASSLDPGGTGELFF. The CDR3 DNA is TGTGCCAGCAGCTTGGACCCAGGGGGAACCGGGGAGCTGTTTTTT.

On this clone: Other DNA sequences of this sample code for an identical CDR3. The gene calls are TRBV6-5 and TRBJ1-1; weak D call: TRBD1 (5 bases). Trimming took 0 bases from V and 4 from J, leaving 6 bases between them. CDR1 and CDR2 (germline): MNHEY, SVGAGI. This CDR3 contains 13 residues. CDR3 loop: CASSYSGGTEAFF. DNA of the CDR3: TGTGCCAGCAGTTACTCGGGGGGCACTGAAGCTTTCTTT.

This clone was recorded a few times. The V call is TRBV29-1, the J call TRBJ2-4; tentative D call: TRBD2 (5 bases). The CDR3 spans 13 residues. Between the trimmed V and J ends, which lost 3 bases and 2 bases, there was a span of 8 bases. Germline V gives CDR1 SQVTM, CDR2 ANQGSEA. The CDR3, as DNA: TGCAGCGTTGAGGAGGTGACCAAAAACATTCAGTACTTC. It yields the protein CSVEEVTKNIQYF.

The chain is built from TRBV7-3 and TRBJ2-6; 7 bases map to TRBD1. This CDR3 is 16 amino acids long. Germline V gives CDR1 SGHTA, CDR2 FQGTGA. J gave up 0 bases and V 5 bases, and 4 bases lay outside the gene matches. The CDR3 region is CASSPRTGSGANVLTF. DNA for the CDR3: TGTGCCAGCAGCCCACGGACAGGCTCTGGGGCCAACGTCCTGACTTTC.

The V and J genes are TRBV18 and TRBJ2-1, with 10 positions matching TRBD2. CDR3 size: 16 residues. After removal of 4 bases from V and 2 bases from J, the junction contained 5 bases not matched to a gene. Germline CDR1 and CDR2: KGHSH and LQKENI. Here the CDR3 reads CASSLTSGATYNEQFF. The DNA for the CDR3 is TGTGCCAGCTCACTTACTAGCGGGGCTACCTACAATGAGCAGTTCTTC.

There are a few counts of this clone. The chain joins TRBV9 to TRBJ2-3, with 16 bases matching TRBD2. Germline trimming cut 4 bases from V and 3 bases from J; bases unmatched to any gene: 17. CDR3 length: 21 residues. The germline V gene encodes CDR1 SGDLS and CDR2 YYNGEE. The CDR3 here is CASSFSPGLAGGLVTTDTQYF. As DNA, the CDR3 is TGTGCCAGCAGCTTCTCCCCGGGACTAGCGGGGGGGCTCGTGACTACAGATACGCAGTATTTT.

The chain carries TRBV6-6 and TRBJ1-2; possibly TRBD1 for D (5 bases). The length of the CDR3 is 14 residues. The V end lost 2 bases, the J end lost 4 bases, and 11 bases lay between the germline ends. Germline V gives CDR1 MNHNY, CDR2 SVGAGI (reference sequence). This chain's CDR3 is CASSYGQGGYGYTF. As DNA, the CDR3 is TGTGCCAGCAGTTACGGGCAGGGCGGCTATGGCTACACCTTC.

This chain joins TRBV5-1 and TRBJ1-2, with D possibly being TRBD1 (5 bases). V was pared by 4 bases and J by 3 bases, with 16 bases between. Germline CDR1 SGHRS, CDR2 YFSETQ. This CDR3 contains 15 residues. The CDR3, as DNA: TGCGCCAGCAGCGAGCAGGGTATGGGGTACTATGGCTACACCTTC. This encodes CASSEQGMGYYGYTF.

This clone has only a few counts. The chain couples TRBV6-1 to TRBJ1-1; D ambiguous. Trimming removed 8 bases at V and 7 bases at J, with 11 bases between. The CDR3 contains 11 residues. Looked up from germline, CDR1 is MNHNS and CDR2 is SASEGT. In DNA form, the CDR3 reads TGTGCCAGCGGTGTGGGAGGTGAAGCTTTCTTT. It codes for CASGVGGEAFF.

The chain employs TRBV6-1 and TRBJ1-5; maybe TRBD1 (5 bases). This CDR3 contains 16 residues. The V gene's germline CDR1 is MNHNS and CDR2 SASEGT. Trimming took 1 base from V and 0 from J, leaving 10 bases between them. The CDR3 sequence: CASSEGQGYSNQPQHF. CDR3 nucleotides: TGTGCCAGCAGTGAAGGTCAGGGCTATAGCAATCAGCCCCAGCATTTT.

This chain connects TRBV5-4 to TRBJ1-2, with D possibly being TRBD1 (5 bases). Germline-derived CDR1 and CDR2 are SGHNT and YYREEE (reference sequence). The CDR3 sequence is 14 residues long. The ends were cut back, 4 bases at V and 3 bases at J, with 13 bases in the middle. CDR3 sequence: CASSPRGGDYGYTF. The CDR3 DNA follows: TGTGCCAGCAGCCCCCGGGGAGGGGACTATGGCTACACCTTC.

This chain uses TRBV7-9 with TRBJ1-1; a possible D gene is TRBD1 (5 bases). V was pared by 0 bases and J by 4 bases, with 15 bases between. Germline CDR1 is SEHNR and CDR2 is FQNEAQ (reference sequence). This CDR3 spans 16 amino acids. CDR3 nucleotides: TGTGCCAGCAGCTTAGCAGGTGCAGGGAAGTTCACTGAAGCTTTCTTT. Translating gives CASSLAGAGKFTEAFF. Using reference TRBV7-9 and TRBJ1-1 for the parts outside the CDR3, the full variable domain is DTGVSQNPRHKITKRGQNVTFRCDPISEHNRLYWYRQTLGQGPEFLTYFQNEAQLEKSRLLSDRFSAERPKGSFSTLEIQRTEQGDSAMYLCASSLAGAGKFTEAFFGQGTRLTVV.

In nucleotides, the CDR3 is TGCGCCAGCTCTGGGCGGACAGGGGGATTTGATGGCTACACCTTC. Encoded protein: CASSGRTGGFDGYTF. The chain combines TRBV5-1 with TRBJ1-2; the match to TRBD1 covers 10 bases. CDR3 length: 15 residues. Germline lookup yields CDR1 SGHRS and CDR2 YFSETQ. V was pared by 7 bases and J by 6 bases, with 12 bases of the junction left unmatched.

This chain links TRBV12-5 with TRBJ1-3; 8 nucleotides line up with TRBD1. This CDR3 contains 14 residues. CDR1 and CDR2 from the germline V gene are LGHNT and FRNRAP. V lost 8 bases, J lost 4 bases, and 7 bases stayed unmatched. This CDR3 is CASQPGGAGNTIYF. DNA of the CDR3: TGTGCTAGTCAACCAGGGGGCGCAGGAAACACCATATATTTT.

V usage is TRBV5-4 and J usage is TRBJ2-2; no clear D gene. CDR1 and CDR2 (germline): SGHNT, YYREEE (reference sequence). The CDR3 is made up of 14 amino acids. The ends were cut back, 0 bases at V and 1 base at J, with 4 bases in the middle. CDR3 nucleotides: TGTGCCAGCAGCTTGGACAAGAACACCGGGGAGCTGTTTTTT. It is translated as CASSLDKNTGELFF.

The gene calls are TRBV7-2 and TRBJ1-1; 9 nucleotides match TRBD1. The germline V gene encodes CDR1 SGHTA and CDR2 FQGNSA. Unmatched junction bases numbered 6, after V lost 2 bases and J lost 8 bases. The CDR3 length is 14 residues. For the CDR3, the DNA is TGTGCCAGCAGCTTAACAGGGGGCGCAGGAGAAGCTTTCTTT. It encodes CASSLTGGAGEAFF.

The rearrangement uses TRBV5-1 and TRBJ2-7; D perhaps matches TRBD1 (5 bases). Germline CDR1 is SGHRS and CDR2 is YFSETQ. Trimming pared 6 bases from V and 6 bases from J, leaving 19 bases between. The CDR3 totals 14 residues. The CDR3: CASTKTGNGREQYF. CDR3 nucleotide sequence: TGCGCCAGCACGAAAACAGGTAACGGTCGCGAGCAGTACTTC.

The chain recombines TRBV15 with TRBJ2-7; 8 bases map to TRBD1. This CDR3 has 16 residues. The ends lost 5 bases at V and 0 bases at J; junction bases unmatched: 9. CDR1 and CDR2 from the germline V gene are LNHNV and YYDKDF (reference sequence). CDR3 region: CATSGWVGTGSYEQYF. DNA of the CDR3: TGTGCCACCAGCGGGTGGGTTGGGACAGGCTCCTACGAGCAGTACTTC. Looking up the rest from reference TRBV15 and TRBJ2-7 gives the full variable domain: DAMVIQNPRYQVTQFGKPVTLSCSQTLNHNVMYWYQQKSSQAPKLLFHYYDKDFNNEADTPDNFQSRRPNTSFCFLDIRSPGLGDTAMYLCATSGWVGTGSYEQYFGPGTRLTVT.

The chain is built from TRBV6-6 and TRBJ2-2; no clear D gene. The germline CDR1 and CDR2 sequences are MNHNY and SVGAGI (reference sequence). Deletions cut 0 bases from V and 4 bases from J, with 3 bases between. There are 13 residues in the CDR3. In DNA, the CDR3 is TGTGCCAGCAGTTACTCAGCCACCGGGGAGCTGTTTTTT. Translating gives CASSYSATGELFF.

The chain's CDR3 is CASSRAGTGVRGYTF. In DNA, the CDR3 is TGTGCCAGCAGCCGAGCCGGGACAGGGGTTCGGGGCTACACCTTC. The chain recombines TRBV5-8 with TRBJ1-2; 10 bases are shared with TRBD1. The V gene end was trimmed by 4 bases and the J gene end by 8 bases; junction bases not matched to a gene: 11. CDR3 size: 15 residues. Germline V gene sequence: CDR1 SGHTS, CDR2 YDEGEE.

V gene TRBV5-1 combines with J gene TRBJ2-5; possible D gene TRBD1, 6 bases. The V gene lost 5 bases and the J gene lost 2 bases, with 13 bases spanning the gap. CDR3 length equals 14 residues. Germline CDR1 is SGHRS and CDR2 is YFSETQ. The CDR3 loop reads CASSSQGSQETQYF. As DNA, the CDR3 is TGCGCCAGCAGTTCACAGGGATCTCAAGAGACCCAGTACTTC.

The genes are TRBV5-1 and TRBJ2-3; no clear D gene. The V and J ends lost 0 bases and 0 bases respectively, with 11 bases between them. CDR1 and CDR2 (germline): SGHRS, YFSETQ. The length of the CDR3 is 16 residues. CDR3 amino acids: CASSLGSAASTDTQYF. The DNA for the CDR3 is TGCGCCAGCAGCTTGGGGTCGGCGGCTAGCACAGATACGCAGTATTTT.

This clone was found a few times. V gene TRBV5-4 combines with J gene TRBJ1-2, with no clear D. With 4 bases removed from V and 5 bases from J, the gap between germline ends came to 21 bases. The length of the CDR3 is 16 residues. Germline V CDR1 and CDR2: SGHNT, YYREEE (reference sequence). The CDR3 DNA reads TGTGCCAGCAGCCCCGTCGCCGGGAGCGACTTTTATGGCTACACCTTC. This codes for CASSPVAGSDFYGYTF.

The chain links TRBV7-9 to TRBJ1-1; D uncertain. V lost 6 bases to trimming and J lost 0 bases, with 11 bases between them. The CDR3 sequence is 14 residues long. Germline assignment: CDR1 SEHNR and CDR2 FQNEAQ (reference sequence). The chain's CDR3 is CASSLRGMNTEAFF. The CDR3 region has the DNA TGTGCCAGCAGTCTCCGGGGTATGAACACTGAAGCTTTCTTT.

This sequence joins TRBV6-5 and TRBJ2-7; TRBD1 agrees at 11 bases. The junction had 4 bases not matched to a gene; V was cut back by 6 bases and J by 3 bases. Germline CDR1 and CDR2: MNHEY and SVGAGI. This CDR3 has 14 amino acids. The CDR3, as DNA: TGTGCCAGCAGAGGACAGGGGGCCGGCTACGAGCAGTACTTC. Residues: CASRGQGAGYEQYF.